This T cell receptor (beta chain) derives from a study of cytomegalovirus exposure and HLA in healthy donors (dated by TCRdb to 2015 to 2018). Broadly, across the study: An earlier analysis of about 560 of the donors reported 276 Gb of sequence data and around 120 million unique TCR beta sequences obtained from some 170 million T cells. Genome-wide SNP genotypes for about 65% of the roughly 700 donors were used in a later genetic analysis, which treated that subset as a discovery cohort. Typing coverage varied by locus: roughly 620-640 donors for A, B, C, DRB1 and DQB1; about 520 for DQA1; about 570 for DPA1; roughly 450 for DPB1. Donor age, sex, ethnicity and CMV serostatus were compiled together with the repertoire data. The study combined high-throughput TCR immunosequencing, statistical association of individual TCRs with disease status, and machine learning to predict cytomegalovirus infection status. A separate validation cohort of approximately 120 different subjects was used in addition to the 666-subject first cohort. The later analysis used no new phenotypic data to find candidate immune exposures, relying instead on TCR beta sequences and their occurrence across donors. About 280 gigabases of sequencing data and 70 million to 95 million unique TCR sequences made up an early release that covered around 640 HLA-typed donors. The aim of the study was to test whether cataloging public T cell receptors could identify signatures of past pathogen exposure. All discovery cohort repertoires had been generated using a single sequencing platform. An earlier analysis of roughly 580 of the donors used high-throughput TCR beta sequencing to judge whether each TCR beta V gene segment behaved as functional or pseudogenic. Roughly five DR-DQ haplotypes were handled as single units for association and clustering, since linkage in the cohort was strong. The T cell repertoires of roughly 660 subjects were profiled by immunosequencing and related to cytomegalovirus serostatus. Both class I and class II loci were covered by HLA typing, at four-digit resolution. A later analysis re-analyzed previously published TCR beta repertoires from roughly 600 donors and added high-resolution HLA genotyping to study TCR occurrence patterns. Across 300 to 400 genotyped donors of the cohort, an average of roughly 250,000 unique TCR beta nucleotide sequences per donor were sequenced, and roughly 20% of those sequences were non-productive. Of the approximately 400 genotyped donors, roughly 85% fell in the genetic ancestry cluster associated with self-reported Caucasian donors.

The cohort was made up of approximately 700 healthy bone marrow donors. All cohort members were sampled while nominally healthy, although unrecorded immune exposures were likely present. The donor tested CMV seronegative, placing the donor among the roughly 340 seronegative members of the cohort. A peripheral blood sample was collected from each donor, and TCR beta sequencing was performed on peripheral blood mononuclear cells. The Qiagen DNeasy Blood Extraction Kit was used to extract genomic DNA from the blood cell samples. CDR1 is given as SGDLS and CDR2 as YYNGEE, both from the germline V gene. The CDR3 holds 16 amino acids from the cysteine to the phenylalanine. Only the CDR3 portion is preserved as DNA: 48 bases, with reading frame beginning at the first base. Ends trimmed: V by 2 bases, J by 4 bases; bases unmatched to a gene: 6. For this clone: It lacks a known antigen. Base qualities are not at hand, and no much larger clone is one base apart.

Summary of the overall study and its limitations: Because counts were too low, roughly 17 rarely observed V segments, including chromosome 9 orphons, were left out of the earlier analysis of over 550 of the donors. Because some donors lacked HLA typing at each locus, the association tests relied only on the typed subset. Most CMV-associated TCR beta chains appeared to be HLA-restricted in a later analysis, and the HLA associations seemed to be driven largely by CMV exposure. Compared with equally common non-associated chains, HLA-associated TCR beta chains in a later analysis were more clonally expanded and had lower generation probabilities. Correlated functional status among segregating V segments might reflect linkage disequilibrium, but an unknown experimental factor could not be ruled out. Only TCR beta chains were sequenced in this cohort, and the absence of alpha or paired-chain data limited detectable features. At a false discovery rate of 0.05, a later analysis linked roughly 17,000 TCR beta sequences to specific HLA alleles. A later analysis reported that several top co-occurrence clusters appeared linked to parvovirus B19, influenza, CMV and Epstein-Barr virus. Presence/absence analyses assumed roughly uniform sequencing depth across donors, an assumption that may not hold. Most TCR sequences were observed very rarely across donors, whereas some public TCRs were present in many individuals. It was suggested by the authors that the approach could potentially be generalized to other disease states and immunological phenotypes. In a later analysis, the rate of TCR association differed among HLA loci, with DRB1 alleles having the most associated TCRs and HLA-C alleles having the fewest. The classifier was reported to diagnose cytomegalovirus status with high specificity and sensitivity in both the original cohort and the validation cohort. In an earlier analysis of several hundred of the donors, most TCR beta V segments were observed in productive rearrangements about 87% or about 30% of the time, broadly matching IMGT annotations. A further reported finding was that TCR beta sequences accurately predicted the HLA-A and HLA-B alleles for most subjects in the first cohort. According to a later genetic analysis, donors in an Asian-associated ancestry cluster had fewer N-insertions in productive TCRs than the approximately 650-donor mean. Immune exposure information for the cohort was limited to CMV serostatus. In vitro tests confirmed that a few of the cytomegalovirus-associated TCR beta chains recognize cytomegalovirus antigens. The study listed 150 to 200 TCR beta chains as associated with cytomegalovirus. Some IMGT-functional V segments, including TRBV6-2 and TRBV6-3, could not be told apart with the 87-base-pair reads, so those segments were excluded. A cluster of highly shared sequence variants was judged likely to be a technical artifact of the sequencing pipeline. A later genetic analysis associated a missense DCLRE1C variant with V-gene and J-gene trimming of TCR beta chains, and an independent cohort replicated the association. When HLA alleles, especially DR and DQ, strongly co-occurred, attributing TCR associations to individual alleles was difficult.

The library was prepared using the immunoSEQ multiplex PCR assay. A mixture of 60 forward primers for TCR Vbeta segments and 13 reverse primers for TCR Jbeta segments was used in the multiplex PCR. Amplification of the CDR3 region of rearranged TCR beta genes was performed with a multiplex PCR assay on genomic DNA. Amplified TCR beta libraries were sequenced as 87-base-pair reads on the Illumina HiSeq System. From the authors' description of their analysis: In a later analysis, about 80 million unique TCR beta chains were counted across the 650 to 700 repertoires, and about 10 million of these chains were shared by at least two donors. Raw reads were error-corrected and collapsed into unique sequences with a nearest-neighbor algorithm that merged closely related sequences to remove PCR and sequencing errors. CDR3 sequences were aligned to IMGT reference sequences to assign V, D and J gene segments. Each retained sequence needed at least a six-nucleotide match to both a V gene segment and a J gene segment. A rearrangement was called productive if the CDR3 had no stop codons and remained in frame with V and J, and every other rearrangement was called non-productive. Following IMGT convention, CDR3 was defined as the stretch from the second conserved V-encoded cysteine up to the conserved J-encoded phenylalanine. The earlier analysis of a few hundred of the donors excluded any sequence lacking an unambiguous match to a single V gene segment. In an earlier analysis of around 600 of the donors, V segments were called functional above 56.7% productive rearrangements and were called segregating when the between-donor standard deviation exceeded 5%. To diagnose cytomegalovirus status from the catalog of TCR beta chain sequences, a statistical classification framework was built. In a later analysis, V and J genes were assigned by comparing TCR nucleotide sequences against IMGT/GENE-DB human TR gene sequences. Using the TCRdist pipeline, a later analysis assigned CDR3 sequences along with most-parsimonious VDJ recombination scenarios. In a later analysis, each TCR beta chain was defined by its CDR3 amino acid sequence together with its V-gene family, and reads lacking a unique V-gene family were excluded. A later analysis removed over 500 highly shared, low-generation-probability nucleotide sequences to deal with suspected cross-contamination and a sequencing artifact. In a later analysis, a clonal expansion index was calculated for each public chain from normalized within-repertoire ranks of inferred template counts. In a later analysis, generation probabilities were computed with a VDJ recombination model fitted to out-of-frame rearrangements, and the resulting probabilities were checked against IGoR. Hypergeometric tests were used in a later analysis to score TCR-TCR, TCR-HLA and TCR-CMV co-occurrence, with a repertoire-size bias correction applied to the TCR pairs. False discovery rates were estimated in a later analysis by permuting HLA or CMV assignments 20 times. In a later analysis, co-occurring TCRs were grouped with DBSCAN, and TCRdist sequence similarity was added when clustering was performed within HLA-allele-positive subsets. Co-occurrence clustering excluded repertoires with fewer than 30,000 or more than 120,000 public chains, plus five with anomalous nucleotide sharing. In its TCRdb copy, this immuneACCESS table keeps in-frame sequences only and misses some clones. Where compared with another copy, unresolved V genes explain less than half of these, and the others have no known cause. V and J calls and clone size come straight from that table; D and trimming were deduced from the DNA. In this sample the table shows more than 150,000 clones, approximately 80% of which occur a single time. Together, the top ten hold 0.6% to 0.7% of the sample.

The chain is assembled from TRBV9 and TRBJ2-5; the central 12 bases match TRBD2. Sequencing was done on a sample of PBMCs. The sequence was collected from a boy between 10 and 17 years old in good health and CMV-seronegative. The CDR3 here reads CASSVRASGGAETQYF. Read as DNA, the sequence is TGTGCCAGCAGCGTCAGGGCTAGCGGGGGGGCAGAGACCCAGTACTTC.